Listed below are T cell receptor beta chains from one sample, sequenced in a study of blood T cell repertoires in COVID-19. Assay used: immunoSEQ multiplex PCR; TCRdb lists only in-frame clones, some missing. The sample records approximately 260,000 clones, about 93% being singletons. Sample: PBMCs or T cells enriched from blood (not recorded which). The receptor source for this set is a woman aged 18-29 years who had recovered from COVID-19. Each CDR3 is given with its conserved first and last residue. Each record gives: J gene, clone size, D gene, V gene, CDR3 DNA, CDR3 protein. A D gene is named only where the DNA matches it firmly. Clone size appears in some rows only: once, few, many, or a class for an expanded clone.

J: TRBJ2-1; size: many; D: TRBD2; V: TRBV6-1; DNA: TGTGCCAGCAGTGAACTAGCGGGAGGGTACAATGAGCAGTTCTTC; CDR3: CASSELAGGYNEQFF
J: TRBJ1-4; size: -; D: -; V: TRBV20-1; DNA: TGCAGTGCTAGTCCGGGGGAGTTGGGCAATGAAAAACTGTTTTTT; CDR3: CSASPGELGNEKLFF
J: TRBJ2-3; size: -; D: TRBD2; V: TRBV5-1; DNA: TGCGCCAGCAGCTTCGGCACTAGCGGCGATACGCAGTATTTT; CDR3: CASSFGTSGDTQYF
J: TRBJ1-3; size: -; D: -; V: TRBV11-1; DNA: TGTGCCAGCAGCTTGGACAACTCTGGAAACACCATATATTTT; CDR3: CASSLDNSGNTIYF
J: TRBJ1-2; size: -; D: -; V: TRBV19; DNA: TGTGCCAGTAAAATGGACAGCCCTAACTATGGCTACACCTTC; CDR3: CASKMDSPNYGYTF
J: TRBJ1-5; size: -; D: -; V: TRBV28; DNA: TGTGCCAGCGGACGTGGGCGGAGGTTTTATAGCAATCAGCCCCAGCATTTT; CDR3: CASGRGRRFYSNQPQHF
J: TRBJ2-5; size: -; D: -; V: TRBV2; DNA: TGTGCCGGACAGACAGCTTCCCAAGAGACCCAGTACTTC; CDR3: CAGQTASQETQYF
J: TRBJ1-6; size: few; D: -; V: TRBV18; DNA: TGTGCCAGCTCACCGCATGACAGTTCACCCCTCCACTTT; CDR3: CASSPHDSSPLHF
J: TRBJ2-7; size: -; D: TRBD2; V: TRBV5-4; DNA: TGTGCCAGCAGCCCTAATCAGCGGGAGAGAGACTACGAGCAGTACTTC; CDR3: CASSPNQRERDYEQYF
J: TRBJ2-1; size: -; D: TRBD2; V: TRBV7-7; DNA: TGTGCTAGCAGCCCAAGCGGGGGTTTAGGGGATGAGCAGTTCTTC; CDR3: CASSPSGGLGDEQFF
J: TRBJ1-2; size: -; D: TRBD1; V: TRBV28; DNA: TGTGCCAGCAGTTTCGGGACAGGGCGTAGCTACACCTTC; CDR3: CASSFGTGRSYTF
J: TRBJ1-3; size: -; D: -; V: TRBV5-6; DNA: TGTGCCAGCAGCTCCCCCCACACAGGATCTGGAAACACCATATATTTT; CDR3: CASSSPHTGSGNTIYF
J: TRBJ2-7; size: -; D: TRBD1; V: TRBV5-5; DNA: TGTGCCAGCAGCTTGGGACAGGGACCCTACGAGCAGTACTTC; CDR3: CASSLGQGPYEQYF
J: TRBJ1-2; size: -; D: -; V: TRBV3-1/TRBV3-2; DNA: TGTGCCAGCAGCCAAGACAGGGGAGGCTACACCTTC; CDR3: CASSQDRGGYTF
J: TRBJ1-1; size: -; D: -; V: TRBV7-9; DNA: TGTGCCAGCAGCCTAAGTGGGGGCAACACTGAAGCTTTCTTT; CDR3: CASSLSGGNTEAFF
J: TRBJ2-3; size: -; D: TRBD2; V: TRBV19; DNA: TGTGCCAGTAGTGAGCGACTAGCGGGAGGGCTTACGGATACGCAGTATTTT; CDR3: CASSERLAGGLTDTQYF
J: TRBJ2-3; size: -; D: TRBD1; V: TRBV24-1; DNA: TGTGCCACCAGTGACCGGGACAGGTACACAGATACGCAGTATTTT; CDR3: CATSDRDRYTDTQYF